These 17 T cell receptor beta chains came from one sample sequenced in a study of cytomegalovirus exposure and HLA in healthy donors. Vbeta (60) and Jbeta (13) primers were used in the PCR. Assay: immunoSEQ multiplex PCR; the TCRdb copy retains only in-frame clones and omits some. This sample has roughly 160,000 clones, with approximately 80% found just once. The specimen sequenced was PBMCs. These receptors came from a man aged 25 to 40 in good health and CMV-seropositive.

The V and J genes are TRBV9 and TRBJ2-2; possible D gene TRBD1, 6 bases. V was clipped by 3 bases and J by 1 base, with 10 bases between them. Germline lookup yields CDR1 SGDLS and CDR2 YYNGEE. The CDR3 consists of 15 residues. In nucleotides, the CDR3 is TGTGCCAGCAGCGAACGGACAGAGAACACCGGGGAGCTGTTTTTT. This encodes CASSERTENTGELFF.

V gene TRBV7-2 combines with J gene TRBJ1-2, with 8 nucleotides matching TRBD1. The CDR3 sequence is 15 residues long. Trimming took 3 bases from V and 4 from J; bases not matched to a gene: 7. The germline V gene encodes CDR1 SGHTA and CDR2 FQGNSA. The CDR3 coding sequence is TGTGCCAGCAGCTTCTTTCCAGGGGGCGTCTATGGCTACACCTTC. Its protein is CASSFFPGGVYGYTF. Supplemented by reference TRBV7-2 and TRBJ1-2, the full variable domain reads GAGVSQSPSNKVTEKGKDVELRCDPISGHTALYWYRQSLGQGLEFLIYFQGNSAPDKSGLPSDRFSAERTGGSVSTLTIQRTQQEDSAVYLCASSFFPGGVYGYTFGSGTRLTVV.

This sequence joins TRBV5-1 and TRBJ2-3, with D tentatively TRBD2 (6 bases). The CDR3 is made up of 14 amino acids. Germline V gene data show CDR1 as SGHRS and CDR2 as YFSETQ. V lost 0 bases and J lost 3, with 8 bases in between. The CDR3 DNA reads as TGCGCCAGCAGCTTGGCGGGAGATACAGATACGCAGTATTTT. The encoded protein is CASSLAGDTDTQYF.

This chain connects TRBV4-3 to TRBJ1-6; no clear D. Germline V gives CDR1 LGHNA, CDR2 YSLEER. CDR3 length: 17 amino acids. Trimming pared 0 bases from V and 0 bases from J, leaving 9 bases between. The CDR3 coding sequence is TGCGCCAGCAGCCAAGATTTTGGGAGCTCCTATAATTCACCCCTCCACTTT. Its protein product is CASSQDFGSSYNSPLHF.

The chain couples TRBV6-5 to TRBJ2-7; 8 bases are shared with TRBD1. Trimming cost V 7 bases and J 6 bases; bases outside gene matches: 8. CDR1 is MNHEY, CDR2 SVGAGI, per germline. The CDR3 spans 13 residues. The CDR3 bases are TGTGCCAGCATGGGTGACAGGGGCCTCGAGCAGTACTTC. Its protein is CASMGDRGLEQYF.

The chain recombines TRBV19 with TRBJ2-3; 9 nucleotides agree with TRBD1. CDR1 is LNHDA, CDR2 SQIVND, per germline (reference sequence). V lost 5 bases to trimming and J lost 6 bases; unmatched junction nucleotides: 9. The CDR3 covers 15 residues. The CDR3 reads CASSAWDRVADTQYF. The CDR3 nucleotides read TGTGCCAGTAGTGCTTGGGACAGGGTCGCGGATACGCAGTATTTT.

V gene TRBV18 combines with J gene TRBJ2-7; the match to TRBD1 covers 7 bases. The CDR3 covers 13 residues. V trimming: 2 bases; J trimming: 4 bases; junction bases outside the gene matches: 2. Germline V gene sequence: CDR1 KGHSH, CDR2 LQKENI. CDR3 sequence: CASSPGRGYEQYF. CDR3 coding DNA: TGTGCCAGCTCACCAGGCAGGGGGTACGAGCAGTACTTC.

The DNA of the CDR3 is TGCGCCAGCAGCCAAGATTTCAGGGGAACAGATACGCAGTATTTT. It is translated as CASSQDFRGTDTQYF. V usage is TRBV4-1 and J usage is TRBJ2-3; D perhaps matches TRBD1 (6 bases). The CDR3 has 15 amino acids. Trimming left V 0 bases short and J 3 bases short, with 10 bases between. Germline V gene data show CDR1 as MGHRA and CDR2 as YSYEKL.

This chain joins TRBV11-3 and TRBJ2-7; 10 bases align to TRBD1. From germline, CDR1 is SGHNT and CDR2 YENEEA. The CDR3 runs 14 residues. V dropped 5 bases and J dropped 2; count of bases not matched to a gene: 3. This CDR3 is CASSKGTGAYEQYF. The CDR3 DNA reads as TGTGCCAGCAGCAAAGGGACAGGGGCCTACGAGCAGTACTTC.

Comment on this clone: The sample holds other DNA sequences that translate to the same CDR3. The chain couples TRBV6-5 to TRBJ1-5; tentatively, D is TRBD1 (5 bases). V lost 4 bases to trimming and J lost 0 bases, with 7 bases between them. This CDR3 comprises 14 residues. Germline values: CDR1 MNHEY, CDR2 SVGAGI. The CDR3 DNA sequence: TGTGCCAGCAGTTCAGGGTATAGCAATCAGCCCCAGCATTTT. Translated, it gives CASSSGYSNQPQHF.

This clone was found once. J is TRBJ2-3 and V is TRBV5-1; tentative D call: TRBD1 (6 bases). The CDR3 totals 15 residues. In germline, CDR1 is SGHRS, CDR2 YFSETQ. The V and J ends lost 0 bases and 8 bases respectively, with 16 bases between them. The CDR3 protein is CASSLAGQTGRTQYF. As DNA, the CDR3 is TGCGCCAGCAGCTTGGCCGGACAGACGGGACGTACGCAGTATTTT.

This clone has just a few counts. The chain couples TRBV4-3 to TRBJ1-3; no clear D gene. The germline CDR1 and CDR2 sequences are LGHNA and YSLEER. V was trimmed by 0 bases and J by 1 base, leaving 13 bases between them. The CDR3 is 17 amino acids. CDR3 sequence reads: CASSQDGRGGSGNTIYF. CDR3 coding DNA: TGCGCCAGCAGCCAAGATGGGCGGGGAGGGTCTGGAAACACCATATATTTT.

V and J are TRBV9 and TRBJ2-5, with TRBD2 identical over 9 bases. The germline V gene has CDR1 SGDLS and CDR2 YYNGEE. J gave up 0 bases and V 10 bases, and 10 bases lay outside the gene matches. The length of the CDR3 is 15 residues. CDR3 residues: CAAGGAGGNQETQYF. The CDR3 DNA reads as TGTGCCGCCGGGGGAGCGGGGGGTAACCAAGAGACCCAGTACTTC.

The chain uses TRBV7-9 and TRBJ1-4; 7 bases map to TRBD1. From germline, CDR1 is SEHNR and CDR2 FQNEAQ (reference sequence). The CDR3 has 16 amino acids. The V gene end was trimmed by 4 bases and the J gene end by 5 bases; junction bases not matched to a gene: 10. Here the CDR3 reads CASSYTSGTANEKLFF. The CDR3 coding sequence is TGTGCCAGCAGCTACACCTCCGGGACAGCAAATGAAAAACTGTTTTTT.

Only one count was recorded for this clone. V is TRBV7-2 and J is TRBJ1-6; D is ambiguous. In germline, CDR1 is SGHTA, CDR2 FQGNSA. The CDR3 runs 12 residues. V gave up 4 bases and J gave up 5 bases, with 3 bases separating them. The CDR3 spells CASSSNNSPLHF. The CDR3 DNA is TGTGCCAGCAGCTCTAATAATTCACCCCTCCACTTT.

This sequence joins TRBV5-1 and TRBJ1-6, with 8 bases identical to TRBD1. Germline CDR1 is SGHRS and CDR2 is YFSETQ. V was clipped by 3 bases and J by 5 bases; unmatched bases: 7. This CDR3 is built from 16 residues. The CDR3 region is CASSSTTGGNNSPLHF. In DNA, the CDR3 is TGCGCCAGCAGCTCAACCACAGGGGGTAATAATTCACCCCTCCACTTT.

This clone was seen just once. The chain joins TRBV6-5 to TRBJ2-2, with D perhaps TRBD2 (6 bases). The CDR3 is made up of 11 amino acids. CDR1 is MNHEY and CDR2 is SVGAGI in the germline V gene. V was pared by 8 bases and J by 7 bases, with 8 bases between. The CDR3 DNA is TGTGCCAGCTCCGGGGGCGGGGAGCTGTTTTTT. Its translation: CASSGGGELFF.